Listed below are T cell receptor beta chains from one sample, sequenced in a study of cytomegalovirus exposure and HLA in healthy donors. Profiling relied on immunoSEQ multiplex PCR, and the TCRdb table lists in-frame clones only, not all of them. The data hold over 65,000 clones, with less than 80% observed a single time. Material for sequencing was PBMCs. The receptors come from a man aged 55-75 years in good health and CMV-seropositive. CDR3s include the opening cysteine and the closing phenylalanine or tryptophan. Each record gives: CDR3 length, J gene, clone size, V gene, D gene, CDR3 DNA, CDR3 protein. The D gene is left open where the match is weak. The size entry is marked missing in some rows and otherwise reads once, few, many or a size class.

length: 16; J: TRBJ2-5; size: .; V: TRBV29-1; D: .; DNA: TGCAGCGTTGAAGATCTCACTTGGGACAACCAAGAGACCCAGTACTTC; CDR3: CSVEDLTWDNQETQYF
length: 14; J: TRBJ1-3; size: .; V: TRBV7-2; D: TRBD1; DNA: TGTGCCAGCAGCCCGCAGGGGGGTGGAAACACCATATATTTT; CDR3: CASSPQGGGNTIYF
length: 11; J: TRBJ2-3; size: .; V: TRBV6-1; D: .; DNA: TGTGCCAGCAGACTACTAGATACGCAGTATTTT; CDR3: CASRLLDTQYF
length: 15; J: TRBJ2-7; size: .; V: TRBV7-9; D: TRBD2; DNA: TGTGCCAGCAGCCGACCAAGCGGGAGCTCCTACGAGCAGTACTTC; CDR3: CASSRPSGSSYEQYF
length: 12; J: TRBJ2-1; size: .; V: TRBV18; D: .; DNA: TGTGCCAGCTCACCATATGTAGATGAGCAGTTCTTC; CDR3: CASSPYVDEQFF
length: 12; J: TRBJ2-1; size: once; V: TRBV7-9; D: .; DNA: TGTGCCAGCACGGGATCATACAATGAGCAGTTCTTC; CDR3: CASTGSYNEQFF
length: 16; J: TRBJ1-5; size: few; V: TRBV18; D: .; DNA: TGTGCCAGCTCAATGAACGGAGCGGGGGCGAGGCAGCCCCAGCATTTT; CDR3: CASSMNGAGARQPQHF
length: 13; J: TRBJ2-7; size: once; V: TRBV5-1; D: .; DNA: TGCGCCAGCAGCTTTTGGGCTAACTACGAGCAGTACTTC; CDR3: CASSFWANYEQYF
length: 15; J: TRBJ2-1; size: .; V: TRBV6-4; D: .; DNA: TGTGCCAGCAGTGAGCGTTTAGGGGGTAACAATGAGCAGTTCTTC; CDR3: CASSERLGGNNEQFF
length: 13; J: TRBJ1-1; size: few; V: TRBV29-1; D: TRBD1; DNA: TGCAGCGCTTCAGGGGGCGATCACACTGAAGCTTTCTTT; CDR3: CSASGGDHTEAFF
length: 12; J: TRBJ2-2; size: .; V: TRBV9; D: .; DNA: TGTGCCAGCAGCCCCCCGTTTGGGGAGCTGTTTTTT; CDR3: CASSPPFGELFF
length: 16; J: TRBJ2-5; size: .; V: TRBV11-2; D: TRBD1; DNA: TGTGCCAGCAGCTTATCCCACGCGGGGACAGGGGAGACCCAGTACTTC; CDR3: CASSLSHAGTGETQYF
length: 16; J: TRBJ1-4; size: .; V: TRBV9; D: .; DNA: TGTGCCAGCAGCCCTCACCTACAGGGATCTAATGAAAAACTGTTTTTT; CDR3: CASSPHLQGSNEKLFF
length: 14; J: TRBJ2-4; size: .; V: TRBV29-1; D: .; DNA: TGCAGCGTTGAAGATCGGGGGACCAAAAACATTCAGTACTTC; CDR3: CSVEDRGTKNIQYF
length: 16; J: TRBJ1-6; size: .; V: TRBV5-1; D: TRBD1; DNA: TGCGCCAGCAGCTTACCGGGACAGGGAGGTAATTCACCCCTCCACTTT; CDR3: CASSLPGQGGNSPLHF
length: 18; J: TRBJ2-3; size: .; V: TRBV5-1; D: TRBD2; DNA: TGCGCCAGCAGCTGGCCTACCTCGACTAGCGGGAGGAGGGATACGCAGTATTTT; CDR3: CASSWPTSTSGRRDTQYF
length: 18; J: TRBJ2-1; size: few; V: TRBV5-5; D: TRBD2; DNA: TGTGCCAGCAGCCGAAGCTCGACTAGCGGGGGGCAGGGTTATGAGCAGTTCTTC; CDR3: CASSRSSTSGGQGYEQFF
length: 11; J: TRBJ2-7; size: .; V: TRBV27; D: .; DNA: TGTGCCAGCCTAGGGGGGGACGAGCAGTACTTC; CDR3: CASLGGDEQYF
length: 14; J: TRBJ1-1; size: .; V: TRBV29-1; D: .; DNA: TGCAGCGTTGGTCAGGGGTCCCCCCTCACTGAAGCTTTCTTT; CDR3: CSVGQGSPLTEAFF
length: 16; J: TRBJ2-1; size: few; V: TRBV18; D: TRBD2; DNA: TGTGCCAGCTCACCCATTAGCGGGAGCTCCTACAATGAGCAGTTCTTC; CDR3: CASSPISGSSYNEQFF
length: 14; J: TRBJ2-7; size: .; V: TRBV7-9; D: TRBD1; DNA: TGTGCCAGCACCCGGACAGGGGGAACCTACGAGCAGTACTTC; CDR3: CASTRTGGTYEQYF
length: 16; J: TRBJ1-3; size: .; V: TRBV7-8; D: .; DNA: TGTGCCAGCAGTTCTACGGGACTCAACTCTGGAAACACCATATATTTT; CDR3: CASSSTGLNSGNTIYF
length: 15; J: TRBJ2-7; size: .; V: TRBV19; D: TRBD2; DNA: TGTGCCAGTGCCCTAGCGGGGGGCCCTTCCTACGAGCAGTACTTC; CDR3: CASALAGGPSYEQYF
length: 15; J: TRBJ2-2; size: .; V: TRBV5-8; D: .; DNA: TGTGCCAGCAGCTTGGTTTTCCCTAACACCGGGGAGCTGTTTTTT; CDR3: CASSLVFPNTGELFF
length: 15; J: TRBJ2-2; size: once; V: TRBV5-1; D: .; DNA: TGCGCCAGCAGCGCCGCGTTAGTAAGAACCGGGGAGCTGTTTTTT; CDR3: CASSAALVRTGELFF
length: 13; J: TRBJ2-1; size: .; V: TRBV7-9; D: .; DNA: TGTGCCAGCAGCCCGAGGTTTGATCGTGAGCAGTTCTTC; CDR3: CASSPRFDREQFF
length: 17; J: TRBJ2-1; size: .; V: TRBV2; D: .; DNA: TGTGCCAGCAGTGAGCCCGGGACTCAATCACACTACAATGAGCAGTTCTTC; CDR3: CASSEPGTQSHYNEQFF
length: 15; J: TRBJ2-7; size: once; V: TRBV7-9; D: .; DNA: TGTGCCAGCAGCTTAGGGCGGACTCTCCTTGGCGAGCAGTACTTC; CDR3: CASSLGRTLLGEQYF